This T cell receptor (beta chain) came from a study of blood T cell repertoires in COVID-19. Across the study: COVID-19 samples collected from the United States, Italy and Spain covered acute and convalescent phases. PBMCs, B-cell-depleted T cells, or T cells were the source of the cDNA or gDNA that made up the material.

V gave up 2 bases and J gave up 2 bases, with 22 bases separating them. The CDR3 loop spans 19 amino acids. Germline CDR1 SGHRS, CDR2 YFSETQ. Original methodology: Amplified reference gene primers provided the basis for estimating nucleated cell counts. TCRdb's table, derived via immunoSEQ multiplex PCR, lists solely in-frame clones and lacks some. That table furnishes V, J and clone size, whereas the DNA furnished D and trimming. The data show 50,000 to 85,000 clones, 80% seen once. The source material was peripheral blood. The source of this sequence is a human donor in a cohort sampled during active COVID-19. The rearrangement links TRBV5-1 to TRBJ1-4; D might be TRBD1 (6 bases). The CDR3 protein is CASSLGQGSSATTNEKLFF. CDR3 in DNA: TGCGCCAGCAGCTTAGGTCAGGGGAGCTCGGCTACGACTAATGAAAAACTGTTTTTT.